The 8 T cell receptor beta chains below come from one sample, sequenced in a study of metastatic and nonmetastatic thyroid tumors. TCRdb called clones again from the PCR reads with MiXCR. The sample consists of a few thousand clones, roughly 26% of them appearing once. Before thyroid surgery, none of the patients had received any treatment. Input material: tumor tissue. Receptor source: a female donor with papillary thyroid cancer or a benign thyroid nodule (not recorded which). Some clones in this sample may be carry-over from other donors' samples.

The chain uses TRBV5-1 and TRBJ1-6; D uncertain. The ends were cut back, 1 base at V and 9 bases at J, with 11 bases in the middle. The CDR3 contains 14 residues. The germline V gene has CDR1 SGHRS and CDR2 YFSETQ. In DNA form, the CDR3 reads TGCGCCAGCAGCTTGAGGGTGGACGGTTCACCCCTCCACTTT. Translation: CASSLRVDGSPLHF.

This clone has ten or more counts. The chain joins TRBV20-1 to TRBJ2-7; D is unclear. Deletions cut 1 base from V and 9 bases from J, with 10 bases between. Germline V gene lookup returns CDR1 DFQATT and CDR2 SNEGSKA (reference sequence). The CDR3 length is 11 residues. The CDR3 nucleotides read TGCAGTGCTAGAGGAGATTCCAGGCAGTACTTC. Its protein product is CSARGDSRQYF.

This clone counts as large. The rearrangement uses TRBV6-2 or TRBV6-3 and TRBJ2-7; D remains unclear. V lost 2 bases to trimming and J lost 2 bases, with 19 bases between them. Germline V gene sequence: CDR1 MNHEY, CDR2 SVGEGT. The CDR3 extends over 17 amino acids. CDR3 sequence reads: CASSYPRAAAAPYEQYF. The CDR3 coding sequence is TGTGCCAGCAGTTACCCAAGGGCGGCGGCGGCCCCCTACGAGCAGTACTTC.

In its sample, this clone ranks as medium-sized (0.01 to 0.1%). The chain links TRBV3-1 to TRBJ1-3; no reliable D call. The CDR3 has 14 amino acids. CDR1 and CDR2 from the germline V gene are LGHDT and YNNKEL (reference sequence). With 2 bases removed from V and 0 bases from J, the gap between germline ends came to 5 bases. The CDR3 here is CASSQWGSGNTIYF. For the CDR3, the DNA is TGTGCCAGCAGCCAATGGGGCTCTGGAAACACCATATATTTT.

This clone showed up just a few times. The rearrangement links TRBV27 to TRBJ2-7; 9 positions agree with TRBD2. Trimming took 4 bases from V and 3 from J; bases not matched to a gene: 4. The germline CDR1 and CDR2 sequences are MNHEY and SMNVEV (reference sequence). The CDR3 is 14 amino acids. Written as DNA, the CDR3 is TGTGCCAGCAGTTCTAGCGGGGTTGACTACGAGCAGTACTTC. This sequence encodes CASSSSGVDYEQYF.

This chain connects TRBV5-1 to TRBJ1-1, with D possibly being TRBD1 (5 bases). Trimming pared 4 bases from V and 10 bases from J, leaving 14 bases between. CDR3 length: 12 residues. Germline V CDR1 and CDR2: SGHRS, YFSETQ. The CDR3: CASSPTGRGAFF. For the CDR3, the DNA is TGCGCCAGCAGCCCCACTGGGAGGGGAGCTTTCTTT.

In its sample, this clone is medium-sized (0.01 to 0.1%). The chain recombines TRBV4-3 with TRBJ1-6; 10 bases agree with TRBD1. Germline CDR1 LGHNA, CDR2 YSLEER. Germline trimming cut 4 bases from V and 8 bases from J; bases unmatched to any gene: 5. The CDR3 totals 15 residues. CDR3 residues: CASSLGTGDYSPLHF. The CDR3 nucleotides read TGCGCCAGCAGCCTCGGGACAGGGGATTATTCACCCCTCCACTTT.

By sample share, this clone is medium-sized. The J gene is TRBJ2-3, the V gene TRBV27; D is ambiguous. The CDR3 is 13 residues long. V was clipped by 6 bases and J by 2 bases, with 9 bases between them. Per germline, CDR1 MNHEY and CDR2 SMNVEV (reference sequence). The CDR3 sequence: CASRITATDTQYF. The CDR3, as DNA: TGTGCCAGCAGAATCACGGCCACAGATACGCAGTATTTT.